This T cell receptor (beta chain) stems from a study of T cells in Graves' hyperthyroidism and ophthalmopathy. This clonotype was seen more than once but under ten times. V trimming: 4 bases; J trimming: 4 bases; junction bases outside the gene matches: 3. Germline V gene lookup returns CDR1 LNHNV and CDR2 YYDKDF (reference sequence). This CDR3 is built from 13 residues. Authors of the study amplified TCR beta CDR3 regions from RNA transcripts. Carried out on the TCR CDR3, a first-round RT-PCR used the HTBI primer set. MiXCR, run by TCRdb on the multiplex PCR reads, gives a single entry per CDR3 protein. The repertoire holds 350,000 to 400,000 distinct CDR3 sequences, with about 15% as singletons.

This chain connects TRBV15 to TRBJ2-5; 7 bases align to TRBD2. The sequenced sample consisted of blood. This TCR derives from a woman in her twenties or thirties with Graves' hyperthyroidism. The DNA for the CDR3 is TGTGCCACCAGCACTCGACTAGCAGAGACCCAGTACTTC. This encodes CATSTRLAETQYF.